Following are 10 T cell receptor beta chains from one sample sequenced in a study of CD8+CD57+ T cells in acquired aplastic anemia (dated by TCRdb to the late 2010s). Patients chosen for sequencing had shown expansion of CD8+CD57+ cells by flow cytometry. The reads were generated on an Illumina HiSeq 2000. Profiling of TCR beta VDJ combinations and CDR3 sequences used genomic DNA as the template. TCRdb took the public reads, trimmed them with fastp at Q25, ran MiXCR for clone calling and kept in-frame beta chains. Records with the same CDR3 protein are collapsed into one entry carrying the most frequent genes and DNA. In this sample the table shows under 200,000 distinct CDR3 sequences, roughly 50% of which occur a single time. The ten biggest clones cover about 1.8% of the sample. The sequenced material came from sorted CD4+, CD8+, or CD8+CD57+ T cells (not recorded which) from PBMCs. The receptors were sampled from a human donor with aplastic anemia.

This clonotype came up many times. Given a much more abundant clone one base away, this may be a read error. This chain joins TRBV19 and TRBJ1-2; D is ambiguous. Germline V CDR1 and CDR2: LNHDA, SQIVND (reference sequence). V dropped 5 bases and J dropped 8 bases, with 12 bases sitting between them. The length of the CDR3 is 12 residues. CDR3: CASSLRFGGYTF. The CDR3 nucleotides read TGTGCCAGTAGTCTGCGATTCGGGGGCTACACCTTC.

The rearrangement links TRBV10-3 to TRBJ1-1; 7 positions match TRBD1. The V segment lost 10 bases and the J segment 1 base; nucleotides outside the gene matches: 9. The length of the CDR3 is 14 residues. CDR1 ENHRY and CDR2 SYGVKD come from the germline V gene. DNA for the CDR3: TGTGCCAGCACCGACAGGGAACGGAACACTGAAGCTTTCTTT. It is translated as CASTDRERNTEAFF.

The rearrangement links TRBV10-3 to TRBJ2-7; TRBD2 matches 9 bases. The CDR3 contains 16 residues. The trim removed 3 bases at V and 0 bases at J, leaving 6 bases unmatched. Germline V gene data show CDR1 as ENHRY and CDR2 as SYGVKD. Here the CDR3 reads CAISDQREASSYEQYF. The CDR3 bases are TGTGCCATCAGTGATCAGCGGGAGGCCTCCTCCTACGAGCAGTACTTC.

The V call is TRBV14, the J call TRBJ1-2, with TRBD1 identical over 7 bases. V shed 3 bases, J shed 4 bases, and the junction held 8 bases outside the gene matches. Germline V gene sequence: CDR1 SGHDN, CDR2 FVKESK. The CDR3 spans 15 residues. CDR3 coding DNA: TGTGCCAGCAGCCATCGGGACAGACTTTCCTATGGCTACACCTTC. This encodes CASSHRDRLSYGYTF.

This clonotype has a count of ten or more. The V and J genes are TRBV24-1 and TRBJ1-2, with a weak D call TRBD1 (5 bases). This CDR3 has 16 amino acids. The germline V gene has CDR1 KGHDR and CDR2 SFDVKD. V lost 0 bases, J lost 6 bases, and 16 bases lay in between. The CDR3 protein is CATSDLWGTDSHGYTF. The CDR3 region has the DNA TGTGCCACCAGTGATTTGTGGGGGACTGATTCGCATGGCTACACCTTC.

This clonotype was counted ten times or more. The V and J genes are TRBV9 and TRBJ2-7; D unclear. Looked up from germline, CDR1 is SGDLS and CDR2 is YYNGEE. The CDR3 sequence is 12 residues long. Deletions cut 1 base from V and 6 bases from J, with 8 bases between. CDR3 nucleotides: TGTGCCAGCAGCGTACTGGGTTCCGAGCAGTACTTC. Encoded protein: CASSVLGSEQYF.

This clonotype has a single count. V usage is TRBV29-1 and J usage is TRBJ2-7, with TRBD2 as a possible D gene (5 bases). V lost 8 bases and J lost 5, with 16 bases in between. The CDR3 contains 12 residues. Per germline, CDR1 SQVTM and CDR2 ANQGSEA. The CDR3 spells CSLGVGLDEQYF. The CDR3 nucleotides are TGCAGCCTCGGGGTAGGGCTGGACGAGCAGTACTTC.

CDR3 loop: CASRDGGQVDEQYF. CDR3 DNA sequence: TGTGCCAGCAGGGACGGTGGACAGGTCGACGAGCAGTACTTC. This rearrangement joins TRBV2 to TRBJ2-7; 7 positions agree with TRBD1. The V segment lost 6 bases and the J segment 5 bases; nucleotides outside the gene matches: 10. Looked up from germline, CDR1 is SNHLY and CDR2 is FYNNEI. CDR3 size: 14 residues.

This clonotype was picked up a small number of times. The chain is built from TRBV25-1 and TRBJ1-1; TRBD1 matches 8 bases. The germline V gene encodes CDR1 MGHDK and CDR2 SYGVNS. The CDR3 has 15 amino acids. Trimming at V came to 4 bases and at J to 1 base, leaving 5 bases not matched to a gene. CDR3 sequence reads: CASSAPDRANTEAFF. Written as DNA, the CDR3 is TGTGCCAGCAGTGCCCCGGACAGGGCGAACACTGAAGCTTTCTTT.

This chain links TRBV3-1 with TRBJ2-1; TRBD1 agrees at 8 bases. The V gene end was trimmed by 3 bases and the J gene end by 5 bases; junction bases not matched to a gene: 15. CDR1 is LGHDT, CDR2 YNNKEL, per germline (reference sequence). The CDR3 extends over 18 amino acids. The CDR3 loop is CASSHRTGLRGIDNEQFF. CDR3 nucleotides: TGTGCCAGCAGCCATCGGACAGGGCTGAGAGGAATAGACAATGAGCAGTTCTTC.